The next 15 T cell receptor beta chains were all read from a single sample in a study of control samples from healthy donors and cancer patients (TCRdb year 2020). Libraries were built with the immunoSEQ multiplex PCR assay. TCRdb provides this immuneACCESS table in a form limited to in-frame rearrangements. Some clones are lacking; in checked studies, under half of them reflect an unresolved V gene, and why the rest are absent is not known. The sample data list about 190,000 clones, and 90% to 95% of these were observed just once. The ten largest clones represent 1.5% to 2% of the sample. Sample: blood. The receptors were sampled from a man under 40 in good health.

The rearrangement uses TRBV24-1 and TRBJ1-5; no firm D call. The length of the CDR3 is 13 residues. Germline assignment: CDR1 KGHDR and CDR2 SFDVKD. V was pared by 1 base and J by 2 bases, with 2 bases between. The CDR3 DNA reads as TGTGCCACCAGTGATTTTGGCAATCAGCCCCAGCATTTT. Translated, it gives CATSDFGNQPQHF.

The chain joins TRBV7-9 to TRBJ2-2; no clear D gene. The CDR3 contains 17 residues. V was cut by 10 bases and J by 6 bases, with 27 bases left in between. Germline CDR1 is SEHNR and CDR2 is FQNEAQ (reference sequence). The CDR3 protein is CATSWDFSGVSAGELFF. CDR3 DNA: TGTGCCACGAGCTGGGATTTCTCTGGGGTGAGCGCCGGGGAGCTGTTTTTT.

CDR3 amino acids: CASSLRRQNTGELFF. CDR3 coding DNA: TGTGCCAGCAGCTTACGACGGCAGAACACCGGGGAGCTGTTTTTT. V usage is TRBV7-6 and J usage is TRBJ2-2, with D uncertain. The CDR3 consists of 15 residues. The V gene lost 2 bases and the J gene lost 1 base, with 8 bases spanning the gap. CDR1 is SGHVS, CDR2 FNYEAQ, per germline.

The V call is TRBV6-5, the J call TRBJ2-3, with 14 bases identical to TRBD2. From germline, CDR1 is MNHEY and CDR2 SVGAGI. Unmatched junction bases numbered 4, after V lost 8 bases and J lost 3 bases. The CDR3 has 15 amino acids. The CDR3 DNA reads as TGTGCCAGCCCGGGGACTAGCGGGGGTACAGATACGCAGTATTTT. The encoded protein is CASPGTSGGTDTQYF.

This chain uses TRBV10-2 with TRBJ1-6; D may be TRBD1 (5 bases). Trimming stripped 4 bases from V and 7 bases from J, with 11 bases between. This CDR3 contains 14 residues. CDR1 and CDR2 (germline): WSHSY, SAAADI. CDR3 protein: CASSGQSLNSPLHF. The DNA of the CDR3 is TGCGCCAGCAGTGGACAGAGCTTAAATTCACCCCTCCACTTT.

The chain links TRBV6-1 to TRBJ2-7; D perhaps matches TRBD1 (6 bases). CDR3 length: 15 amino acids. V dropped 0 bases and J dropped 6 bases, with 15 bases sitting between them. Germline V gene data show CDR1 as MNHNS and CDR2 as SASEGT. The CDR3 DNA reads TGTGCCAGCAGTGAAGCGCTGGCACAGGGTACCGAGCAGTACTTC. This gives the protein CASSEALAQGTEQYF.

The chain carries TRBV7-8 and TRBJ1-2; a possible D gene is TRBD1 (6 bases). Trimming removed 1 base at V and 2 bases at J, with 11 bases between. Per the germline V gene, CDR1 is SGHVS and CDR2 is FQNEAQ. The CDR3 sequence is 15 residues long. The CDR3 sequence is CASSLEGTPNYGYTF. In nucleotides, the CDR3 is TGTGCCAGCAGCTTAGAAGGGACACCCAACTATGGCTACACCTTC.

V usage is TRBV5-1 and J usage is TRBJ1-5; 8 bases fit TRBD1. The CDR3 is 18 residues long. Germline V CDR1 and CDR2: SGHRS, YFSETQ. J was trimmed by 1 base and V by 0 bases; bases with no gene match: 9. CDR3 region: CASSLAPQGGRSNQPQHF. The CDR3 DNA follows: TGCGCCAGCAGCTTGGCCCCACAGGGGGGTAGGAGCAATCAGCCCCAGCATTTT.

The chain is built from TRBV11-3 and TRBJ2-3; D possibly corresponds to TRBD1 (5 bases). With 3 bases removed from V and 0 bases from J, the gap between germline ends came to 7 bases. The CDR3 consists of 14 residues. Germline loops: CDR1 SGHNT, CDR2 YENEEA. CDR3 region: CASSLSGSTDTQYF. CDR3 bases: TGTGCCAGCAGCTTGTCAGGGAGCACAGATACGCAGTATTTT.

This clone is a singleton in its sample. This sequence joins TRBV27 and TRBJ1-5; D remains unclear. The CDR3 loop spans 14 amino acids. Germline V gene sequence: CDR1 MNHEY, CDR2 SMNVEV (reference sequence). V lost 2 bases and J 0 bases, leaving 5 bases between the germline ends. The CDR3 reads CASSLGDSNQPQHF. As DNA, the CDR3 is TGTGCCAGCAGTTTAGGTGATAGCAATCAGCCCCAGCATTTT.

The chain couples TRBV12-5 to TRBJ1-4; D remains unclear. CDR1 is LGHNT, CDR2 FRNRAP, per germline. The CDR3 is made up of 9 amino acids. The CDR3, as DNA: TGTGCGTTATTCCGCAAACTGTTTTTT. Its protein is CALFRKLFF.

This chain's CDR3 is CASSSASGGSYEQYF. The DNA for the CDR3 is TGTGCCAGCAGTTCAGCTAGCGGGGGGTCGTACGAGCAGTACTTC. The chain uses TRBV6-5 and TRBJ2-7; 11 nucleotides line up with TRBD2. Germline V CDR1 and CDR2: MNHEY, SVGAGI. This CDR3 comprises 15 residues. With V trimmed by 4 bases and J by 4 bases, 6 bases remained unmatched.

The chain employs TRBV7-8 and TRBJ1-5; D is unresolved. The CDR3 sequence is 15 residues long. The germline V gene has CDR1 SGHVS and CDR2 FQNEAQ. V gave up 4 bases and J gave up 6 bases, with 16 bases separating them. Written as DNA, the CDR3 is TGTGCCAGCAGCTCCCTCGTTTGGAGGGCTCAGCCCCAGCATTTT. It encodes CASSSLVWRAQPQHF.

In its sample, this clone was seen many times. The rearrangement links TRBV19 to TRBJ1-4, with TRBD1 as a possible D gene (6 bases). The CDR3 covers 14 residues. The V gene's germline CDR1 is LNHDA and CDR2 SQIVND (reference sequence). The ends were cut back, 5 bases at V and 8 bases at J, with 15 bases in the middle. CDR3 bases: TGTGCCAGTAGTCCGGACAGTATAAAGGAAAAACTGTTTTTT. Translating gives CASSPDSIKEKLFF.

This chain links TRBV4-1 with TRBJ2-2; D tentatively reads TRBD1 or TRBD2 (5 bases each). Germline CDR1 and CDR2: MGHRA and YSYEKL. V lost 0 bases to trimming and J lost 6 bases, with 17 bases between them. This CDR3 is 17 amino acids long. CDR3 nucleotide sequence: TGCGCCAGCAGCCAAGAGAAGGGGACCCTTGCATCCGGGGAGCTGTTTTTT. It is translated as CASSQEKGTLASGELFF.